This TCR beta chain is drawn from a study of blood T cell repertoires in COVID-19 (TCRdb year 2020). At the level of the whole study: Collaborator samples came from the United States, Italy and Spain and covered acute and convalescent phases of COVID-19. The prospective study material was composed of cDNA or gDNA derived from T cells, B-cell-depleted T cells, or PBMCs. The dataset comprised deeply sampled blood TCRbeta repertoires from subjects exposed to, actively infected with, or recovered from COVID-19. The repertoires were made available in a free public database intended to serve as a resource for research on the immune response to SARS-CoV-2. Samples came from the ongoing ImmuneRACE study (first 160 participants) plus 1,254 subjects from 6 global collaborators. The sample metadata nearly always contained a de-identified subject ID, COVID-19 status, age in years and sex. Where available, HLA class I and class II types were obtained from metadata supplied by the sample provider rather than from assay-based typing. The paper as a whole reports these results and caveats: The quantity of clinical and demographic metadata differed by source and by participant and was supplied without curation.

The collaborating institutions used their own protocols to collect whole blood in K2EDTA tubes. For TCRbeta analysis, collaborator samples were shipped as frozen whole blood, as isolated PBMCs, or as DNA extracted from either sample type. This clone occurred once. Its antigen is currently not known. No much larger clone exists at a distance of one base, and base qualities are not known. Relative to germline, V is 3 bases shorter and J is 8 bases shorter, with 14 bases between their ends. From a lookup of the germline V gene, CDR1 and CDR2 are KGHSH and LQKENI. From the cysteine through the phenylalanine, the CDR3 covers 15 amino acids. This entry keeps only the CDR3 DNA: 45 bases, framed from base 1. The immunoSEQ Assay, a bias-controlled multiplex PCR, was used to amplify TCRbeta CDR3 regions from genomic DNA. For the original study's pipeline: The number of nucleated cells in each sample was estimated by amplification of reference gene primers within the assay. To quantify the absolute abundance of each unique TCRbeta CDR3 rearrangement, sequence reads were collapsed and filtered. For each sample, productive Simpson clonality was calculated as the square root of Simpson's diversity index over productive rearrangements. Held by TCRdb, this immuneACCESS table contains in-frame sequences only and omits some clones. Under half of the omission traces to an unresolved V gene where checked; the cause of the rest is unknown. That table gives V, J and clone size, and the DNA gave D and trimming. The sample records about 160,000 clones, just under 95% of which are singletons. The ten biggest clones cover roughly 4.8% of the sample.

Recombination connected TRBV18 to TRBJ1-6; D gene: possibly TRBD1, on 6 matching bases. This receptor was identified in a woman in her forties or fifties with acute or convalescent COVID-19. Sequencing was done on a sample of peripheral blood. The nucleotides read TGTGCCAGCTCACCCCAGGCGGGGGGCTATTCACCCCTCCACTTT. Translated, this is CASSPQAGGYSPLHF.